Listed below are T cell receptor beta chains from one sample, sequenced in a study of cytomegalovirus exposure and HLA in healthy donors. Some clones are missing from TCRdb's copy, which holds only in-frame ones; the method was immunoSEQ multiplex PCR. The sample has over 150,000 clones; roughly 76% are singletons. The specimen sequenced was PBMCs. All receptors come from a woman in her 50s in good health and CMV-seronegative. Both conserved end residues are part of each CDR3. The D gene is left open where the match is weak. Size values are once, few and many counts, or a class for expanded clones, and some rows have none.

D gene: TRBD2; clone size: .; V gene: TRBV5-4; CDR3 length: 19; J gene: TRBJ2-1; CDR3 protein: CASSAGTSGRAFSYNEQFF; CDR3 DNA: TGTGCCAGCAGCGCCGGGACTAGCGGGAGGGCCTTCTCCTACAATGAGCAGTTCTTC
D gene: TRBD1; clone size: once; V gene: TRBV9; CDR3 length: 14; J gene: TRBJ1-2; CDR3 protein: CASSVGQGEGGYTF; CDR3 DNA: TGTGCCAGCAGCGTAGGACAGGGGGAGGGTGGCTACACCTTC
D gene: TRBD1; clone size: few; V gene: TRBV7-8; CDR3 length: 16; J gene: TRBJ2-1; CDR3 protein: CASSSPGQGGYNEQFF; CDR3 DNA: TGTGCCAGCAGCTCACCGGGACAGGGTGGCTACAATGAGCAGTTCTTC
D gene: .; clone size: .; V gene: TRBV9; CDR3 length: 14; J gene: TRBJ2-7; CDR3 protein: CASSAGLSQYEQYF; CDR3 DNA: TGTGCCAGCAGCGCGGGACTGTCCCAGTACGAGCAGTACTTC
D gene: TRBD1; clone size: .; V gene: TRBV7-9; CDR3 length: 14; J gene: TRBJ2-5; CDR3 protein: CASSLQGEQETQYF; CDR3 DNA: TGTGCCAGCAGCTTACAGGGGGAACAAGAGACCCAGTACTTC
D gene: .; clone size: .; V gene: TRBV9; CDR3 length: 14; J gene: TRBJ2-1; CDR3 protein: CASQSGLISDEQFF; CDR3 DNA: TGTGCCAGCCAGTCAGGGTTAATTTCCGATGAGCAGTTCTTC
D gene: .; clone size: .; V gene: TRBV4-3; CDR3 length: 12; J gene: TRBJ1-3; CDR3 protein: CASSPEENTIYF; CDR3 DNA: TGCGCCAGCAGCCCCGAGGAGAACACCATATATTTT
D gene: .; clone size: .; V gene: TRBV27; CDR3 length: 17; J gene: TRBJ1-4; CDR3 protein: CASSSSGLTATNEKLFF; CDR3 DNA: TGTGCCAGCAGCTCCTCGGGACTGACGGCAACTAATGAAAAACTGTTTTTT
D gene: TRBD1; clone size: .; V gene: TRBV13; CDR3 length: 12; J gene: TRBJ1-4; CDR3 protein: CASGQGREKLFF; CDR3 DNA: TGTGCCAGTGGACAGGGGAGAGAAAAACTGTTTTTT
D gene: TRBD1; clone size: .; V gene: TRBV7-7; CDR3 length: 13; J gene: TRBJ2-2; CDR3 protein: CASSPTGIGELFF; CDR3 DNA: TGTGCCAGCAGCCCGACAGGGATAGGGGAGCTGTTTTTT
D gene: .; clone size: once; V gene: TRBV5-6; CDR3 length: 15; J gene: TRBJ2-1; CDR3 protein: CASSAGPFSYNEQFF; CDR3 DNA: TGTGCCAGCAGTGCGGGACCCTTCTCCTACAATGAGCAGTTCTTC
D gene: .; clone size: once; V gene: TRBV7-9; CDR3 length: 15; J gene: TRBJ2-7; CDR3 protein: CASSVPLTGTYEQYF; CDR3 DNA: TGTGCCAGCAGCGTACCTTTAACGGGGACCTACGAGCAGTACTTC
D gene: .; clone size: .; V gene: TRBV15; CDR3 length: 15; J gene: TRBJ2-5; CDR3 protein: CATSRGGGSWETQYF; CDR3 DNA: TGTGCCACCAGCAGAGGAGGTGGCAGCTGGGAGACCCAGTACTTC
D gene: TRBD2; clone size: .; V gene: TRBV19; CDR3 length: 13; J gene: TRBJ2-1; CDR3 protein: CASSTSGRGEQFF; CDR3 DNA: TGTGCCAGTAGTACGAGCGGGAGGGGTGAGCAGTTCTTC
D gene: TRBD1; clone size: .; V gene: TRBV11-1; CDR3 length: 15; J gene: TRBJ2-1; CDR3 protein: CASSLRTGVGNEQFF; CDR3 DNA: TGTGCCAGCAGCTTACGGACAGGGGTCGGGAATGAGCAGTTCTTC
D gene: TRBD1; clone size: once; V gene: TRBV6-5; CDR3 length: 14; J gene: TRBJ1-1; CDR3 protein: CASSDQTGFTEAFF; CDR3 DNA: TGTGCCAGCAGTGACCAGACAGGGTTCACTGAAGCTTTCTTT
D gene: TRBD1; clone size: few; V gene: TRBV27; CDR3 length: 12; J gene: TRBJ2-7; CDR3 protein: CASSPQTGGLYF; CDR3 DNA: TGTGCCAGCAGTCCTCAGACAGGGGGCCTGTACTTC
D gene: TRBD1; clone size: .; V gene: TRBV27; CDR3 length: 14; J gene: TRBJ1-2; CDR3 protein: CASSKGQGVDGYTF; CDR3 DNA: TGCGCCAGCAGCAAGGGACAGGGAGTTGATGGCTACACCTTC
D gene: TRBD2; clone size: once; V gene: TRBV5-1; CDR3 length: 16; J gene: TRBJ2-2; CDR3 protein: CASSYQREAHTGELFF; CDR3 DNA: TGCGCCAGCAGCTATCAGCGGGAGGCGCACACCGGGGAGCTGTTTTTT
D gene: .; clone size: .; V gene: TRBV28; CDR3 length: 15; J gene: TRBJ2-7; CDR3 protein: CASEKSRGGVHEQYF; CDR3 DNA: TGTGCCAGCGAAAAGAGTAGAGGGGGAGTCCACGAGCAGTACTTC
D gene: .; clone size: .; V gene: TRBV28; CDR3 length: 17; J gene: TRBJ2-5; CDR3 protein: CASSFAIGGLARETQYF; CDR3 DNA: TGTGCCAGCAGTTTCGCGATCGGGGGGCTGGCCAGGGAGACCCAGTACTTC
D gene: TRBD2; clone size: .; V gene: TRBV28; CDR3 length: 15; J gene: TRBJ2-1; CDR3 protein: CASNPSGRPPNEQFF; CDR3 DNA: TGTGCCAGCAACCCTAGCGGGAGGCCCCCCAATGAGCAGTTCTTC
D gene: .; clone size: .; V gene: TRBV7-2; CDR3 length: 14; J gene: TRBJ2-7; CDR3 protein: CASSRGSPPTEQYF; CDR3 DNA: TGTGCCAGCAGTCGTGGCAGTCCTCCCACCGAGCAGTACTTC
D gene: .; clone size: .; V gene: TRBV7-9; CDR3 length: 13; J gene: TRBJ2-7; CDR3 protein: CASSLAIGYEQYF; CDR3 DNA: TGTGCCAGCAGCTTAGCGATCGGCTACGAGCAGTACTTC
D gene: .; clone size: .; V gene: TRBV21-1; CDR3 length: 16; J gene: TRBJ1-1; CDR3 protein: CASSPRDRGMNTEAFF; CDR3 DNA: TGTGCCAGCAGCCCCCGGGACAGGGGCATGAACACTGAAGCTTTCTTT
D gene: .; clone size: .; V gene: TRBV19; CDR3 length: 16; J gene: TRBJ1-1; CDR3 protein: CASSIDPREMNTEAFF; CDR3 DNA: TGTGCCAGTAGTATAGATCCCCGGGAGATGAACACTGAAGCTTTCTTT
D gene: TRBD1; clone size: .; V gene: TRBV5-1; CDR3 length: 13; J gene: TRBJ1-1; CDR3 protein: CASSRPGQTEAFF; CDR3 DNA: TGCGCCAGCAGCCGTCCGGGACAGACAGAAGCTTTCTTT
D gene: .; clone size: .; V gene: TRBV6-1; CDR3 length: 15; J gene: TRBJ1-1; CDR3 protein: CASSPWGDLNTEAFF; CDR3 DNA: TGTGCCAGCTCCCCTTGGGGGGATCTGAACACTGAAGCTTTCTTT
D gene: .; clone size: .; V gene: TRBV2; CDR3 length: 13; J gene: TRBJ1-2; CDR3 protein: CASSFTGTYGYTF; CDR3 DNA: TGTGCCAGCAGTTTCACGGGAACCTATGGCTACACCTTC
D gene: .; clone size: .; V gene: TRBV9; CDR3 length: 14; J gene: TRBJ1-1; CDR3 protein: CASSVGGVGTEAFF; CDR3 DNA: TGTGCCAGCAGCGTAGGGGGGGTGGGCACTGAAGCTTTCTTT
D gene: .; clone size: few; V gene: TRBV7-6; CDR3 length: 13; J gene: TRBJ1-4; CDR3 protein: CASSLGGNEKLFF; CDR3 DNA: TGTGCCAGCAGCTTGGGGGGAAATGAAAAACTGTTTTTT
D gene: .; clone size: .; V gene: TRBV29-1; CDR3 length: 14; J gene: TRBJ2-7; CDR3 protein: CSVEGHPESYEQYF; CDR3 DNA: TGCAGCGTTGAGGGACATCCCGAGTCCTACGAGCAGTACTTC
D gene: TRBD2; clone size: .; V gene: TRBV5-1; CDR3 length: 16; J gene: TRBJ2-7; CDR3 protein: CASSLAGAGGRNEQYF; CDR3 DNA: TGCGCCAGCAGCTTGGCTGGGGCGGGAGGGCGGAACGAGCAGTACTTC
D gene: TRBD2; clone size: once; V gene: TRBV7-6; CDR3 length: 15; J gene: TRBJ2-7; CDR3 protein: CASSGTSGRAYEQYF; CDR3 DNA: TGTGCCAGCAGCGGGACTAGCGGGAGGGCCTACGAGCAGTACTTC
D gene: .; clone size: .; V gene: TRBV6-1; CDR3 length: 14; J gene: TRBJ2-1; CDR3 protein: CASSTGNLDNEQFF; CDR3 DNA: TGTGCCAGCAGTACAGGGAATCTGGACAATGAGCAGTTCTTC
D gene: .; clone size: .; V gene: TRBV7-2; CDR3 length: 13; J gene: TRBJ1-1; CDR3 protein: CASSQMVNTEAFF; CDR3 DNA: TGTGCCAGCAGCCAGATGGTGAACACTGAAGCTTTCTTT
D gene: TRBD1; clone size: once; V gene: TRBV9; CDR3 length: 16; J gene: TRBJ2-1; CDR3 protein: CASSVAGQGSYNEQFF; CDR3 DNA: TGTGCCAGCAGCGTAGCCGGACAGGGCTCCTACAATGAGCAGTTCTTC
D gene: TRBD1; clone size: .; V gene: TRBV6-1; CDR3 length: 14; J gene: TRBJ1-1; CDR3 protein: CASRPQGLTTEAFF; CDR3 DNA: TGTGCCAGCAGACCACAGGGGCTTACCACTGAAGCTTTCTTT
D gene: .; clone size: .; V gene: TRBV19; CDR3 length: 15; J gene: TRBJ1-4; CDR3 protein: CASSPRVTENEKLFF; CDR3 DNA: TGTGCCAGTAGTCCCCGGGTTACCGAAAATGAAAAACTGTTTTTT
D gene: TRBD1; clone size: .; V gene: TRBV30; CDR3 length: 14; J gene: TRBJ2-1; CDR3 protein: CAWSVQGGGDEQFF; CDR3 DNA: TGTGCCTGGAGTGTACAGGGGGGTGGCGATGAGCAGTTCTTC
D gene: .; clone size: .; V gene: TRBV2; CDR3 length: 13; J gene: TRBJ1-1; CDR3 protein: CASRVDRNTEAFF; CDR3 DNA: TGTGCCAGCAGGGTGGACAGGAACACTGAAGCTTTCTTT
D gene: TRBD1; clone size: .; V gene: TRBV5-1; CDR3 length: 14; J gene: TRBJ2-5; CDR3 protein: CASSRDRVGETQYF; CDR3 DNA: TGCGCCAGCAGTCGGGACAGGGTTGGAGAGACCCAGTACTTC
D gene: .; clone size: .; V gene: TRBV7-2; CDR3 length: 13; J gene: TRBJ1-1; CDR3 protein: CASSVLQGTEAFF; CDR3 DNA: TGTGCCAGCAGCGTCTTACAGGGTACTGAAGCTTTCTTT
D gene: TRBD1; clone size: .; V gene: TRBV2; CDR3 length: 16; J gene: TRBJ1-1; CDR3 protein: CASSGGQGWTATEAFF; CDR3 DNA: TGTGCCAGCAGTGGAGGACAGGGATGGACGGCCACTGAAGCTTTCTTT
D gene: TRBD2; clone size: .; V gene: TRBV7-9; CDR3 length: 14; J gene: TRBJ2-1; CDR3 protein: CASSLSGSKAEQFF; CDR3 DNA: TGTGCCAGCAGCCTGAGCGGGAGTAAGGCTGAGCAGTTCTTC
D gene: .; clone size: once; V gene: TRBV9; CDR3 length: 15; J gene: TRBJ1-3; CDR3 protein: CASSVAMEPGNTIYF; CDR3 DNA: TGTGCCAGCAGCGTAGCGATGGAGCCTGGAAACACCATATATTTT
D gene: .; clone size: .; V gene: TRBV27; CDR3 length: 14; J gene: TRBJ2-7; CDR3 protein: CASSRSRGSYEQYF; CDR3 DNA: TGTGCCAGCAGTAGGTCCCGCGGGTCCTACGAGCAGTACTTC
D gene: TRBD2; clone size: .; V gene: TRBV5-4; CDR3 length: 14; J gene: TRBJ2-7; CDR3 protein: CASSIAGGYHEQYF; CDR3 DNA: TGTGCCAGCAGCATAGCGGGAGGGTACCACGAGCAGTACTTC
D gene: .; clone size: .; V gene: TRBV5-6; CDR3 length: 13; J gene: TRBJ1-2; CDR3 protein: CASSLGSEGGYTF; CDR3 DNA: TGTGCCAGCAGCTTGGGGTCCGAGGGAGGCTACACCTTC
D gene: .; clone size: .; V gene: TRBV6-5; CDR3 length: 14; J gene: TRBJ1-4; CDR3 protein: CASSTGFDNEKLFF; CDR3 DNA: TGTGCCAGCAGCACAGGGTTTGATAATGAAAAACTGTTTTTT